What follows are 2 T cell receptor beta chains derived from one specimen sequenced in a study of CD8 T cells in acute hepatitis C reinfection. Documented time point: naive CD8 control sorted from an acute-time-point sample. Sequenced by immunoSEQ multiplex PCR; TCRdb stores in-frame clones only, minus some. The sample yields tens of thousands of clones, roughly 88% seen once. Sequences were obtained from naive CD8+ T cells from PBMCs. The receptor set was obtained from a woman aged 18-35 years who spontaneously cleared hepatitis C infection.

The V call is TRBV2, the J call TRBJ2-7; TRBD1 is a possible D gene (5 bases). Germline values: CDR1 SNHLY, CDR2 FYNNEI. The V end was cut by 10 bases, the J end by 6 bases, with 16 bases between. This CDR3 is 12 amino acids long. CDR3 sequence: CATILQRGEQYF. As DNA, the CDR3 is TGTGCCACCATACTCCAAAGGGGCGAGCAGTACTTC. Complete variable domain (other parts from reference TRBV2 and TRBJ2-7): EPEVTQTPSHQVTQMGQEVILRCVPISNHLYFYWYRQILGQKVEFLVSFYNNEISEKSEIFDDQFSVERPDGSNFTLKIRSTKLEDSAMYFCATILQRGEQYFGPGTRLTVT.

The V call is TRBV2, the J call TRBJ1-2; 8 bases agree with TRBD1. CDR1 SNHLY and CDR2 FYNNEI come from the germline V gene. Losses at the gene ends were 7 bases for V and 0 bases for J; bases not matched to a gene: 4. The CDR3 spans 14 residues. The CDR3 here is CASTQGAANYGYTF. CDR3 bases: TGTGCCAGCACCCAGGGGGCGGCTAACTATGGCTACACCTTC.